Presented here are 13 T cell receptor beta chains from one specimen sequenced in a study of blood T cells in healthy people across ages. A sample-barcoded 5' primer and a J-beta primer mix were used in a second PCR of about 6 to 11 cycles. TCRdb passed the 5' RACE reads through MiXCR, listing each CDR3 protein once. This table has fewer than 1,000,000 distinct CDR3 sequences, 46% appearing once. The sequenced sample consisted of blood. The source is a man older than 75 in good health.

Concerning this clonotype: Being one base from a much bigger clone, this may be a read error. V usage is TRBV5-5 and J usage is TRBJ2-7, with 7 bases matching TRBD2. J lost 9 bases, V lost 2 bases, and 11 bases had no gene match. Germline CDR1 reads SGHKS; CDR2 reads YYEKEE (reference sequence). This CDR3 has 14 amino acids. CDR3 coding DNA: TGTGCCAGCAGCTTTAAGTGGGGAGGGCACGTGCAGTACTTC. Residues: CASSFKWGGHVQYF.

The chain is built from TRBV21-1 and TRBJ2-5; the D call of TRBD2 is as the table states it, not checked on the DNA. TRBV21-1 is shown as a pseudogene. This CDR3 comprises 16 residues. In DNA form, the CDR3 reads TGTGCCAGCAGCAAAGTCAAGCTAGCGGGAGCTAGGGAGCAGTACTTC. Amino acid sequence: CASSKVKLAGAREQYF.

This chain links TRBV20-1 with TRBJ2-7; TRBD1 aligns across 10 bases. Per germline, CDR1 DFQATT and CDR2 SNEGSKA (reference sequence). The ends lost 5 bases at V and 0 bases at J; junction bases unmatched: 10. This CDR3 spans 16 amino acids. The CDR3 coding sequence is TGCAGTGCTCACTACGGACAGGGGGGTAGCTCCTACGAGCAGTACTTC. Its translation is CSAHYGQGGSSYEQYF.

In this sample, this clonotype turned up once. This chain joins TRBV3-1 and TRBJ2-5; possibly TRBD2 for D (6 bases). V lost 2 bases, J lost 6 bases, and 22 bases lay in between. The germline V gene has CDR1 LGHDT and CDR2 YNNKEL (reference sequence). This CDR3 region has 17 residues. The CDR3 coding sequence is TGTGCCAGCAGCCAAAGAGGGCGGGAAACATCATTGAAGACCCAGTACTTC. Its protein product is CASSQRGRETSLKTQYF.

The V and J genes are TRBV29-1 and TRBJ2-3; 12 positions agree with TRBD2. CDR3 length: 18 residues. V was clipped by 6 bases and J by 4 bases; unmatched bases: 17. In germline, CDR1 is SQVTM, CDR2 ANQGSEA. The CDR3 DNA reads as TGCAGCGTGGAGGGACAGGGGCTAGCGGGAGGGCCGGCAGATACGCAGTATTTT. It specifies CSVEGQGLAGGPADTQYF.

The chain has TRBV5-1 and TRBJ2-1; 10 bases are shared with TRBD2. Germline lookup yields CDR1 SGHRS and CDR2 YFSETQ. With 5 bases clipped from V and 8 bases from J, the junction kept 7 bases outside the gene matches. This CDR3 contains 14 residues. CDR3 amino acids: CASREAGGSYEQFF. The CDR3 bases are TGCGCCAGCAGGGAAGCGGGAGGGTCTTATGAGCAGTTCTTC.

The CDR3 sequence: CASSQTQYEKLFF. The CDR3 DNA sequence: TGTGCCAGCAGCCAAACACAGTACGAAAAACTGTTTTTT. This chain uses TRBV4-2 with TRBJ1-4; D ambiguous. Trimming took off 2 bases at V and 8 bases at J, with 9 bases between the two ends. The CDR3 consists of 13 residues. Germline CDR1 reads LGHNA; CDR2 reads YNFKEQ.

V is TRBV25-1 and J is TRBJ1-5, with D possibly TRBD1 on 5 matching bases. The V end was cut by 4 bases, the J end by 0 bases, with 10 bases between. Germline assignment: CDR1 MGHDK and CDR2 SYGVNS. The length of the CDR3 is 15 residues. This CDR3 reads CASSAGQYSNQPQHF. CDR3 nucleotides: TGTGCCAGCAGTGCCGGACAATATAGCAATCAGCCCCAGCATTTT. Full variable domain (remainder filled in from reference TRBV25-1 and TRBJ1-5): EADIYQTPRYLVIGTGKKITLECSQTMGHDKMYWYQQDPGMELHLIHYSYGVNSTEKGDLSSESTVSRIRTEHFPLTLESARPSHTSQYLCASSAGQYSNQPQHFGDGTRLSIL.

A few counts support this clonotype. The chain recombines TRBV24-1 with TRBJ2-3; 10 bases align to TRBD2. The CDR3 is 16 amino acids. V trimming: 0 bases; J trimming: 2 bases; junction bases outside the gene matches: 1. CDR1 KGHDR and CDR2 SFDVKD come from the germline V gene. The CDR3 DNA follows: TGTGCCACCAGTGATTTGACTAGCGGGAACACAGATACGCAGTATTTT. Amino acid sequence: CATSDLTSGNTDTQYF.

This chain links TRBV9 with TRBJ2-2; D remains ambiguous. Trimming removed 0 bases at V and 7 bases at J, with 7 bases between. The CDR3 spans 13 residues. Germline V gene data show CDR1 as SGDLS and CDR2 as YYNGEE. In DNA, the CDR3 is TGTGCCAGCAGCGTAGAAGGGATCGGGGAGCTGTTTTTT. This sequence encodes CASSVEGIGELFF.

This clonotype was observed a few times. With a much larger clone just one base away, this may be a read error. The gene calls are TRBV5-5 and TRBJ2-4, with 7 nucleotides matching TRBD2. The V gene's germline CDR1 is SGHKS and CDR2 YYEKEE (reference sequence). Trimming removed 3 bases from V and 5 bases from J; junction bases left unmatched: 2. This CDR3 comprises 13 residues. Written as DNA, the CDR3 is TGTGCCAGCAGCTGGGGGGGGGAAAACATTCAGTACTTC. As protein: CASSWGGENIQYF. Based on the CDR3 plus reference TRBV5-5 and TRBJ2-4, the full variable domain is DAGVTQSPTHLIKTRGQQVTLRCSPISGHKSVSWYQQVLGQGPQFIFQYYEKEERGRGNFPDRFSARQFPNYSSELNVNALLLGDSALYLCASSWGGENIQYFGAGTRLSVL.

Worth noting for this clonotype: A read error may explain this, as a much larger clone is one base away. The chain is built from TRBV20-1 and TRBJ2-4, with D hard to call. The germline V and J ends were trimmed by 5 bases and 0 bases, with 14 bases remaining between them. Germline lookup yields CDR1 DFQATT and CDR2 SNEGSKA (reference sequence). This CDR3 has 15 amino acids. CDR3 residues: CSAYLTALAKNIQYF. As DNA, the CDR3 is TGCAGTGCTTACCTAACGGCTCTAGCCAAAAACATTCAGTACTTC.

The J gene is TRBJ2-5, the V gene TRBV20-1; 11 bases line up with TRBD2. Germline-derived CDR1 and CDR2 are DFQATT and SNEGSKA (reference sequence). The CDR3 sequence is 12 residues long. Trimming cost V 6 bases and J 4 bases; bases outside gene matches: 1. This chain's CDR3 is CSAGTSGETQYF. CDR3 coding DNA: TGCAGTGCCGGGACTAGCGGAGAGACCCAGTACTTC.